This TCR beta chain was recorded in a study of vaccination and CD4 T cells after COVID-19 (dated by TCRdb to 2021 to 2024). Turning to the overall study: Convalescent patients had a positive SARS-CoV-2 result on nasal swab PCR, and of these patients, under ten had mild disease and one had severe disease. The convalescent cohort comprised six males and four females, including two Hispanic individuals, seven Caucasians, two Asians and one multiracial person. Participants got two doses of the Pfizer-BioNTech BNT162b2 vaccine (n=8) or two doses of the Moderna mRNA-1273 vaccine (n=2). Post-COVID blood samples were collected from convalescent patients a median of around 100 days after diagnosis, with a range of roughly 30 to 170 days. Post-vaccine blood samples were taken a median of 72 days after the second vaccine dose, with a range of roughly 13 to 250 days. The cultures were stimulated with overlapping spike peptide pools from SARS-CoV-2 and from the common cold coronaviruses HCoV-NL63, HCoV-OC43 and HCoV-229E. As controls, cultures received a CEFX viral epitope pool (the positive control), an HIV-1 Nef peptide pool (the negative control), or no peptide at all. In under twelve COVID-19 convalescent patients and 4 infection-naive healthy vaccine recipients, researchers compared the spike-specific CD4+ TCR repertoire from before mRNA vaccination with the repertoire from after. Study-level results and caveats: Relatively few convalescent patients were included in the study, and early timepoints after natural infection were not analyzed. In convalescent patients, a median about 86% of post-vaccine SARS-CoV-2-reactive clones were detected only after vaccination, suggesting vaccine-specific priming. Nearly all vaccine-specific clones in convalescent patients (304 of 307) were mono-reactive for SARS-CoV-2 spike rather than cross-reactive with common cold coronaviruses. Although the median number of SARS-CoV-2-reactive clonotypes went up from roughly 22 after infection to more than 30 after vaccination, the increase was not significant.

CDR3 length: 14 amino acids, cysteine to phenylalanine. The DNA shown is the 42-base CDR3, in frame from base 1. CDR1 and CDR2 are drawn from the germline V gene: SGHRS, YFSETQ. V is reduced by 2 bases and J by 3 bases, leaving a spacing of 12 bases between them. The library was obtained by PCR. At the Johns Hopkins FTIC core, DNA from the cultured CD4+ T cells underwent TCR sequencing with the Oncomine TCR Beta short-read assay. The QIAamp micro DNA kit was used to extract genomic DNA from the cultured CD4+ T cells. Oncomine TCR Beta libraries made from cultured CD4+ T cells were pooled using unique dual indexes and sequenced on an Illumina iSeq 100. The original methods were these. Non-productive sequences were removed, and CDR3s not starting with C, not ending with F or W, or shorter than 7 amino acids were discarded. Antigen-specific clonotypes were identified with the MANAFEST web application by comparing peptide-stimulated wells with reference and other culture wells. To be called positive, a clone needed an FDR below 0.05, an odds ratio above 5, and a productive frequency above 0.1% in at least two of three replicate wells. A clonotype was classed as cross-reactive if the clonotype showed significant expansion both in SARS-CoV-2 spike wells and in at least one common cold coronavirus spike condition. Levenshtein distances (stringdist) and unrooted phylogenetic trees (ape) in R version 3.6.1 were used to assess CDR3 homology. The public reads were run again by TCRdb, first through fastp at Q25 and then through MiXCR, and only productive beta chains were kept. Every entry covers one CDR3 protein and lists the most common genes and DNA from its rows. The V and J calls shown here were made by TCRdb, not taken from the authors' results. The sample yields about 20,000 distinct CDR3 sequences; 58% were counted once. Jointly, the top ten make up 6.6% of the sample.

Notes on this clonotype: Its binding antigen is unknown. Per-base quality was not reported, and no clone a single base away is much larger than it.

What this sample's treatment or condition label stands for: approximately nine-day PBMC culture with coronavirus spike peptide pools or control peptides (ViraFEST assay). The study used the ViraFEST assay, which expanded antigen-specific T cells with peptide pools and then identified expanded clonotypes by TCR sequencing. The convalescent patients' positive SARS-CoV-2 PCR tests fell between March and December 2020, which was before the Alpha, Beta and Delta variants emerged in the United States. Two million PBMCs per well were cultured in IMDM with roughly 5% human AB serum and roughly 10 IU/ml IL-2, plus 10 ug/ml peptide pools. Half of the culture medium was replaced with fresh IL-2-containing medium on days 3 and 7. After 10 days of culture, CD4+ T cells were isolated by negative selection with the EasySep CD4+ T cell isolation kit. PBMCs were separated from whole blood using Ficoll-Paque Plus gradient centrifugation and then either used fresh or cryopreserved at -140C. Culture conditions were generally each tested in triplicate wells.

Source: CD4+ T cells from blood, cultured in vitro, taken before SARS-CoV-2 vaccination. Recombination connected TRBV5-1 to TRBJ2-7; the D segment could be TRBD1, given 5 matching bases. This receptor was obtained from a human donor who had recovered from COVID-19. CDR3 sequence: CASSFGRVGYEQYF. In nucleotide form, the sequence is TGCGCCAGCAGCTTTGGCAGGGTAGGCTACGAGCAGTACTTC.